The sample holds a few counts of the clone carrying this T cell receptor beta chain. Its cognate antigen is unknown. The authors made TCR beta libraries by quantitative 5'-RACE with molecular barcodes. From the 5' RACE reads, TCRdb called clonotypes with MiXCR, one entry per CDR3 protein. This table holds under 450,000 distinct CDR3 sequences, roughly a sixth found once. In germline, CDR1 is SGHDN, CDR2 FVKESK. The CDR3 sequence is 13 residues long. Trimming left V 0 bases short and J 8 bases short, with 9 bases between. The sample is drawn from a study of CD8 T cells in ankylosing spondylitis. Study results and caveats: There was a TCR beta motif, made of several highly homologous variants, that appeared characteristic of ankylosing spondylitis blood. Disease-linked clones reportedly concentrated significantly in matched ankylosing spondylitis synovial fluid. Existing reports had already noted some motif variants in reactive arthritis synovial fluid and blood.

Sequences were obtained from blood, either unsorted or a sorted T cell fraction (not recorded which). This sequence was found in a male donor with ankylosing spondylitis. The chain joins TRBV14 to TRBJ2-3; D gene uncertain. The CDR3: CASSQDVISTQYF. The DNA of the CDR3 is TGTGCCAGCAGCCAAGATGTTATATCTACGCAGTATTTT.